This T cell receptor (beta chain) was captured in a study of shared clonotypes between healthy human individuals. Notes on the study in general: Among the subsets, naive ones generally showed larger estimated richness than memory ones.

Trimming shortened V by 5 bases and J by 2 bases, and 14 bases separated the two germline ends. This CDR3 region has 15 residues. Germline CDR1 is PRHDT and CDR2 is FYEKMQ (reference sequence). As regards this clone: Its specificity is unknown.

Sequencing used immunoSEQ multiplex PCR; TCRdb keeps in-frame clones, though not all of them. The sample lists over a million clones, approximately 96% occurring once. This TCR was sampled from a man aged 25 to 40 in good health. Sequencing was done on a sample of naive CD4+ T cells sorted from blood. Specified subset: CD45RA+ positively selected. The rearrangement links TRBV13 to TRBJ2-3; D might be TRBD1 (6 bases). Here the CDR3 DNA reads TGTGCCAGCAGCCCGCGGACAGACTTCACAGATACGCAGTATTTT. Amino acid sequence: CASSPRTDFTDTQYF.